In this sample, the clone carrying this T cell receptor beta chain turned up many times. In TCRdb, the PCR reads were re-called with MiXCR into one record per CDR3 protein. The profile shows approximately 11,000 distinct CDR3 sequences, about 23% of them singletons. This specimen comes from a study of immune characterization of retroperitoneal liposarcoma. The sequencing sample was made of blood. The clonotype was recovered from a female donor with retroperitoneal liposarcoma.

CDR3 in DNA: TGTGCCAGCAGTTTAACCCTAGCGGCAGATACGCAGTATTTT. It translates to CASSLTLAADTQYF. The chain is built from TRBV12-3 or TRBV12-4 and TRBJ2-3; 7 positions match TRBD2. V was clipped by 2 bases and J by 4 bases; unmatched bases: 3. The CDR3 loop spans 14 amino acids.